Listed below are T cell receptor beta chains from one sample, sequenced in a study of OX40 agonist ivuxolimab in advanced cancers. The protocol was immunoSEQ multiplex PCR, while the TCRdb copy is restricted to in-frame clones and leaves out a portion. This sample has 80,000 or so clones, with around 86% found just once. This material consisted of CD4+ or CD8+ T cells sorted from blood, taken in a trial of the OX40 agonist ivuxolimab. The receptors originated from an adult with an advanced solid tumor such as melanoma, head and neck, liver or kidney cancer. The CDR3 runs from the conserved cysteine through the conserved F or W. A D gene is named only where the DNA matches it firmly. Clone size is stated in some rows and not others, as once, few, many or a class when expanded.

d_gene: TRBD1
j_gene: TRBJ1-5
v_gene: TRBV27
abundance: NA
CDR3aa: CASSTKGQGWLGNQPQHF
CDR3nt: TGTGCCAGCAGTACAAAGGGACAGGGGTGGTTAGGCAATCAGCCCCAGCATTTT

d_gene: NA
j_gene: TRBJ2-7
v_gene: TRBV30
abundance: NA
CDR3aa: CAWTPRDRPSYEQYF
CDR3nt: TGTGCCTGGACCCCACGAGACAGGCCCTCCTACGAGCAGTACTTC

d_gene: NA
j_gene: TRBJ2-5
v_gene: TRBV7-9
abundance: NA
CDR3aa: CASSFGVQETQYF
CDR3nt: TGTGCCAGCAGCTTTGGGGTTCAAGAGACCCAGTACTTC

d_gene: TRBD1
j_gene: TRBJ1-5
v_gene: TRBV6-1
abundance: NA
CDR3aa: CASRQGASNQPQHF
CDR3nt: TGTGCCAGCAGGCAGGGGGCAAGCAATCAGCCCCAGCATTTT

d_gene: NA
j_gene: TRBJ2-1
v_gene: TRBV27
abundance: NA
CDR3aa: CASSLLKGTAFF
CDR3nt: TGTGCCAGCAGCTTGCTGAAGGGAACAGCGTTCTTC

d_gene: TRBD1
j_gene: TRBJ1-5
v_gene: TRBV7-3
abundance: NA
CDR3aa: CASSLARTGTGNQPQHF
CDR3nt: TGTGCCAGCAGCTTAGCTCGAACCGGGACAGGCAATCAGCCCCAGCATTTT

d_gene: TRBD2
j_gene: TRBJ2-7
v_gene: TRBV5-5
abundance: NA
CDR3aa: CASSLALAGTYEQYF
CDR3nt: TGTGCCAGCAGCTTGGCTCTAGCGGGGACCTACGAGCAGTACTTC

d_gene: TRBD2
j_gene: TRBJ2-7
v_gene: TRBV5-1
abundance: NA
CDR3aa: CASSPGLAGGRYEQYF
CDR3nt: TGCGCCAGCAGCCCCGGACTAGCGGGAGGGAGATACGAGCAGTACTTC

d_gene: TRBD2
j_gene: TRBJ2-7
v_gene: TRBV6-4
abundance: NA
CDR3aa: CASSPASGRGYEQYF
CDR3nt: TGTGCCAGCAGTCCGGCGTCAGGGAGGGGTTACGAGCAGTACTTC

d_gene: NA
j_gene: TRBJ1-1
v_gene: TRBV5-4
abundance: NA
CDR3aa: CASRGVNTEAFF
CDR3nt: TGTGCCAGCAGGGGGGTTAACACTGAAGCTTTCTTT

d_gene: NA
j_gene: TRBJ2-7
v_gene: TRBV7-2
abundance: NA
CDR3aa: CASSPSGRGTPSYEQYF
CDR3nt: TGTGCCAGCAGTCCCTCGGGACGGGGGACACCGTCCTACGAGCAGTACTTC

d_gene: NA
j_gene: TRBJ1-2
v_gene: TRBV10-3
abundance: NA
CDR3aa: CAISVGGEEYGYTF
CDR3nt: TGTGCCATCAGTGTTGGGGGAGAGGAATACGGCTACACCTTC

d_gene: NA
j_gene: TRBJ1-1
v_gene: TRBV15
abundance: NA
CDR3aa: CAVRNTEAFF
CDR3nt: TGTGCTGTAAGGAACACTGAAGCTTTCTTT

d_gene: NA
j_gene: TRBJ1-5
v_gene: TRBV5-1
abundance: NA
CDR3aa: CASSLAGIDEGQPQHF
CDR3nt: TGCGCCAGCAGCTTGGCGGGGATAGATGAGGGTCAGCCCCAGCATTTT

d_gene: NA
j_gene: TRBJ2-3
v_gene: TRBV5-8
abundance: NA
CDR3aa: CASRISGTDTQYF
CDR3nt: TGTGCCAGCAGGATATCTGGGACAGATACGCAGTATTTT

d_gene: NA
j_gene: TRBJ2-7
v_gene: TRBV6-6
abundance: NA
CDR3aa: CASSPRQASYEQYF
CDR3nt: TGTGCCAGCAGCCCAAGACAGGCCTCCTACGAGCAGTACTTC

d_gene: NA
j_gene: TRBJ2-3
v_gene: TRBV30
abundance: NA
CDR3aa: CASQENTDTQYF
CDR3nt: TGTGCCTCCCAGGAGAACACAGATACGCAGTATTTT

d_gene: NA
j_gene: TRBJ1-1
v_gene: TRBV5-1
abundance: NA
CDR3aa: CASSQGTVEAFF
CDR3nt: TGCGCCAGCAGCCAGGGGACGGTTGAAGCTTTCTTT

d_gene: NA
j_gene: TRBJ2-7
v_gene: TRBV6-1
abundance: NA
CDR3aa: CASSQAGPYEQYF
CDR3nt: TGTGCCAGCAGCCAAGCGGGCCCCTACGAGCAGTACTTC

d_gene: TRBD1
j_gene: TRBJ1-2
v_gene: TRBV5-1
abundance: NA
CDR3aa: CASSLVGQANYGYTF
CDR3nt: TGCGCCAGCAGCTTGGTCGGACAGGCTAACTATGGCTACACCTTC

d_gene: NA
j_gene: TRBJ1-1
v_gene: TRBV7-6
abundance: NA
CDR3aa: CASSSIPGENTEAFF
CDR3nt: TGTGCCAGCAGCTCTATCCCCGGGGAGAACACTGAAGCTTTCTTT

d_gene: NA
j_gene: TRBJ2-5
v_gene: TRBV5-1
abundance: NA
CDR3aa: CASSLLGVEQETQYF
CDR3nt: TGCGCCAGCAGCTTGCTCGGGGTCGAACAAGAGACCCAGTACTTC

d_gene: TRBD1
j_gene: TRBJ1-2
v_gene: TRBV5-1
abundance: NA
CDR3aa: CASSGRTGNYGYTF
CDR3nt: TGCGCCAGCAGCGGGAGGACAGGGAACTATGGCTACACCTTC

d_gene: TRBD1
j_gene: TRBJ2-7
v_gene: TRBV6-5
abundance: NA
CDR3aa: CASRPDRVLLHEQYF
CDR3nt: TGTGCCAGCAGACCCGACAGGGTCCTCCTCCACGAGCAGTACTTC

d_gene: NA
j_gene: TRBJ2-7
v_gene: TRBV7-6
abundance: few
CDR3aa: CASSLASGGGYEQYF
CDR3nt: TGTGCCAGCAGCTTAGCTTCCGGGGGCGGCTACGAGCAGTACTTC

d_gene: NA
j_gene: TRBJ2-5
v_gene: TRBV5-1
abundance: NA
CDR3aa: CASSLAVGSGKQETQYF
CDR3nt: TGCGCCAGCAGCTTGGCCGTCGGTAGCGGAAAGCAAGAGACCCAGTACTTC

d_gene: TRBD2
j_gene: TRBJ2-5
v_gene: TRBV2
abundance: few
CDR3aa: CASSVLPGTGGETQYF
CDR3nt: TGTGCCAGCAGTGTCCTCCCCGGGACGGGAGGCGAGACCCAGTACTTC

d_gene: TRBD2
j_gene: TRBJ2-1
v_gene: TRBV7-2
abundance: NA
CDR3aa: CASSQYRAGGMQFF
CDR3nt: TGTGCCAGCAGCCAGTACCGAGCGGGAGGAATGCAGTTCTTC

d_gene: NA
j_gene: TRBJ1-6
v_gene: TRBV27
abundance: NA
CDR3aa: CASSLYLGRRNNSPLHF
CDR3nt: TGTGCCAGCAGTTTATACCTGGGCAGGAGAAATAATTCACCCCTCCACTTT

d_gene: NA
j_gene: TRBJ1-2
v_gene: TRBV7-9
abundance: NA
CDR3aa: CASSLEGDYGYTF
CDR3nt: TGTGCCAGCAGCTTAGAAGGGGACTATGGCTACACCTTC

d_gene: NA
j_gene: TRBJ2-2
v_gene: TRBV5-1
abundance: NA
CDR3aa: CASSSDAILGELFF
CDR3nt: TGCGCCAGCAGCTCGGACGCAATCCTCGGGGAGCTGTTTTTT

d_gene: TRBD1
j_gene: TRBJ1-5
v_gene: TRBV2
abundance: NA
CDR3aa: CASSGQGSNQPQHF
CDR3nt: TGTGCCAGCAGTGGACAGGGGAGCAATCAGCCCCAGCATTTT

d_gene: TRBD1
j_gene: TRBJ1-2
v_gene: TRBV6-1
abundance: once
CDR3aa: CASSGTGGAYGYTF
CDR3nt: TGTGCCAGCAGCGGGACAGGGGGCGCCTATGGCTACACCTTC

d_gene: NA
j_gene: TRBJ1-5
v_gene: TRBV5-1
abundance: NA
CDR3aa: CASSREGQPQHF
CDR3nt: TGCGCCAGCAGCCGTGAAGGTCAGCCCCAGCATTTT

d_gene: TRBD2
j_gene: TRBJ2-5
v_gene: TRBV23-1
abundance: NA
CDR3aa: CASAGGRARETQYF
CDR3nt: TGCGCCAGCGCGGGGGGGAGGGCCCGGGAGACCCAGTACTTC

d_gene: TRBD1
j_gene: TRBJ2-7
v_gene: TRBV30
abundance: NA
CDR3aa: CAWMPGTGFAYEQYF
CDR3nt: TGTGCCTGGATGCCGGGGACAGGGTTTGCCTACGAGCAGTACTTC

d_gene: NA
j_gene: TRBJ2-3
v_gene: TRBV5-1
abundance: NA
CDR3aa: CASSLDDTQYF
CDR3nt: TGCGCCAGCAGCTTGGACGATACGCAGTATTTT

d_gene: TRBD1
j_gene: TRBJ1-5
v_gene: TRBV6-6
abundance: NA
CDR3aa: CASSYEGARNQPQHF
CDR3nt: TGTGCCAGCAGTTACGAGGGGGCAAGGAATCAGCCCCAGCATTTT

d_gene: TRBD1
j_gene: TRBJ2-7
v_gene: TRBV5-1
abundance: NA
CDR3aa: CASSLGGQDSYEQYF
CDR3nt: TGCGCCAGCAGCTTGGGAGGACAGGACTCCTACGAGCAGTACTTC

d_gene: NA
j_gene: TRBJ2-2
v_gene: TRBV5-1
abundance: NA
CDR3aa: CASSLKGSGELFF
CDR3nt: TGCGCCAGCAGCTTGAAAGGATCCGGGGAGCTGTTTTTT

d_gene: TRBD2
j_gene: TRBJ2-5
v_gene: TRBV6-1
abundance: few
CDR3aa: CASSEAWGGETQYF
CDR3nt: TGTGCCAGCAGTGAAGCGTGGGGGGGGGAGACCCAGTACTTC

d_gene: NA
j_gene: TRBJ2-1
v_gene: TRBV6-6
abundance: NA
CDR3aa: CASSRTGMTYNEQFF
CDR3nt: TGTGCCAGCAGCAGAACAGGGATGACCTACAATGAGCAGTTCTTC

d_gene: TRBD2
j_gene: TRBJ2-3
v_gene: TRBV11-2
abundance: NA
CDR3aa: CASSLDGGGGPRGTQYF
CDR3nt: TGTGCCAGCAGCTTAGATGGCGGCGGGGGGCCCCGGGGGACGCAGTATTTT

d_gene: NA
j_gene: TRBJ1-6
v_gene: TRBV15
abundance: NA
CDR3aa: CATSRAAGSPLHF
CDR3nt: TGTGCCACCAGCAGAGCAGCGGGATCACCCCTCCACTTT